The T cell receptor beta chain described here comes from a study of shared clonotypes between healthy human individuals (dated by TCRdb to between 2020 and 2021). About the full investigation: The cohort comprised a couple of women and three men aged 18 to 49 years. The study deeply sequenced blood TCR repertoires of about five healthy adults to estimate repertoire size and the extent of clonotype sharing between individuals. To increase sequencing depth and limit assay-specific biases, TCR repertoire library preparation and sequencing were carried out by different laboratories using diverse techniques. Between about 0.94 and 10 billion PBMCs per donor were obtained by leukapheresis. Paper-wide results and their limitations: Because the study included only a small number of donors, the genetic and exposure-history diversity represented was limited. Pairwise subsampling indicated that sequencing depth was expected to affect the degree of clonotype sharing among donors. Only blood was sampled, and tissue TCR repertoires likely differ from those in blood.

Using the deep immunoSEQ assay, TCR CDR3 regions were amplified from genomic DNA by multiplex PCR. For each cell subset, the extracted genomic DNA was distributed evenly across all wells of several immunoSEQ 96-well plates, and each plate served as one replicate. For unsorted PBMC, each replicate PCR was loaded with roughly 330 ng genomic DNA, equivalent to 30,000 or so T cell genomes. Ten immunoSEQ deep assay plates were used to sequence unsorted PBMC genomic DNA. Purified libraries were measured with a Qubit 3.0 fluorometer, size-checked on a Bioanalyzer 2100, and measured again with the KAPA Library Quantification kit. A separate single-read 150-cycle Illumina NextSeq 550 flow cell was used to sequence each immunoSEQ 96-well plate. As for the authors' bioinformatics: Because the immunoSEQ output held only junctional sequences and lacked quality scores, the filtering could not match the filtering applied to full-length reads. To assign V/J genes and CDR3, sequences were annotated against IMGT germline references using PyIR, a Python wrapper for IgBLAST v1.9. Reads were filtered out if the reads had weak V/J assignments (E-value above 1e-6), no CDR3, stop codons, out-of-frame junctions, or ambiguous translated residues. V3J clonotypes were defined by identical inferred V gene, J gene, and CDR3 amino acid sequence. Percentage overlap between repertoires was computed as shared unique clonotypes divided by the size of the smaller repertoire. Richness of each repertoire was evaluated using RTK rarefaction, the Chao1 estimator, and Recon v2.1 estimates of unobserved clonotypes. The table was pulled from immuneACCESS by TCRdb, which kept in-frame rearrangements only. Such tables lose some clones; where checked, under half of the loss comes from unresolved V genes, and the rest has no known cause. The V and J calls and clone size come from that table; D and trimming were worked out from the DNA. The sample table holds approximately 500,000 clones, of which 60% to 85% were seen once. The leading ten clones occupy 10% to 15% of the sample.

Looking up the germline V gene yields CDR1 SGHTA and CDR2 FQGNSA. V is pared back by 1 base and J by 11 bases, with 14 bases lying between the germline termini. CDR3 length: 14 amino acids, cysteine to phenylalanine. Only the CDR3 part of the read is kept: 42 bases, read in frame from the first base. For this clone: No cognate antigen has been identified for it. One base away there is no much larger clone; base qualities are not given.

The donors were healthy, HIV-negative adults with no recently reported acute infections or vaccinations. All donors were Caucasian adults living in Nashville, Tennessee, USA. For unsorted samples, about 90 million PBMCs were counted, and genomic DNA was extracted using the QIAamp DNA Blood Mini kit. After blood collection by leukapheresis, PBMCs were isolated using Ficoll-Histopaque density gradient centrifugation and then cryopreserved in the vapor phase of liquid nitrogen. The source is a middle-aged woman in good health. Some clones in this sample may be carry-over from other donors' samples. Sequencing was carried out using PBMCs. The chain joins TRBV7-2 to TRBJ1-4; a confident D gene designation cannot be given. The DNA reads TGTGCCAGCAGCTTAGTTGGAATTGGGGAGAAACTGTTTTTT. It translates as CASSLVGIGEKLFF.